The rows below give T cell receptor beta chains drawn from one sample of a study of T cells in Graves' hyperthyroidism and ophthalmopathy. From the multiplex PCR reads, TCRdb called clonotypes with MiXCR, one entry per CDR3 protein. The table records about 58,000 distinct CDR3 sequences, around half of them present only once. The specimen sequenced was blood. These receptors originate from a woman in her thirties with Graves' ophthalmopathy. Both conserved end residues are part of each CDR3. D genes are given only for firm matches. Clone size, where shown, is once, few, many, or a class for clones that have expanded.

D,V,length,J,size,DNA,CDR3
-,TRBV28,12,TRBJ2-7,many,TGTGCCAGCAGTTTATCCAACTACGAGCAGTACTTC,CASSLSNYEQYF
-,TRBV11-2,16,TRBJ1-1,-,TGTGCCAGCAGCTTAGGGCAGACAAGATCGGACACGGAAGCTCTCTTT,CASSLGQTRSDTEALF
TRBD1,TRBV9,15,TRBJ1-1,many,TGTGCCAGCAGCGTGGACGGGACAGGGGACACTGAAGCTTTCTTT,CASSVDGTGDTEAFF
TRBD2,TRBV7-3,12,TRBJ2-3,-,TGTGCTAGACTAGCCTTCACAGATACGCAGTATTTT,CARLAFTDTQYF
TRBD2,TRBV20-1,15,TRBJ2-1,many,TGCAGTGCTTACCTGACTAGCGGGAGTGTCAATGAGCAGTTCTTC,CSAYLTSGSVNEQFF
-,TRBV6-5,16,TRBJ2-5,many,TGTGCCAGCAGTTACTCCCTTGCCCTGGGGCAAGAGACCCAGTACTTC,CASSYSLALGQETQYF
TRBD2,TRBV19,14,TRBJ2-3,-,TGTGCCGGTAGAATGGGACTAGCAGAAGATACGCAGTACTTT,CAGRMGLAEDTQYF
TRBD2,TRBV19,15,TRBJ2-3,many,TGTGCCAGTAGTAGTGTTAGGACTAGAGCGGATACGCAGTATTTT,CASSSVRTRADTQYF
TRBD2,TRBV5-4,14,TRBJ2-7,-,TGTGCCAGCAGCTTTGGCGGGAGCTCCTACGAGCAGTACTTC,CASSFGGSSYEQYF
-,TRBV7-2,17,TRBJ1-4,-,TGTGCCAGCAGCTCCCGGGAGAGCGGGGTTCACAATGAAAAACTGTTTTTT,CASSSRESGVHNEKLFF
TRBD1,TRBV28,15,TRBJ1-2,-,TGTGCCAGCAGTTCCACCAGGGACAGGGAAAAGGGCTACACCTTC,CASSSTRDREKGYTF